This entry concerns a single T cell receptor (beta chain). Its target is unknown. The length of the CDR3 is 13 residues. Per the germline V gene, CDR1 is KGHSH and CDR2 is LQKENI. After removal of 7 bases from V and 5 bases from J, the junction contained 4 bases not matched to a gene. Unrecorded immune exposure was likely among donors, who were nominally healthy when sampled. PCR employed 60 Vbeta and 13 Jbeta primers. Method: immunoSEQ multiplex PCR; TCRdb's copy keeps in-frame clones and lacks some. Found here are 140,000 to 150,000 clones, just under 75% of them singletons; the top ten hold roughly 1.7%. This specimen belongs to a study of cytomegalovirus exposure and HLA in healthy donors. Study-level findings and limits: Most of the TCR beta V segments (in an earlier analysis) were productive either about 87% or about 30% of the time. What was likely a sequencing artifact was a cluster of highly shared sequence variants. Differences between HLA loci emerged in a later analysis of TCR association rates, with DRB1 most and HLA-C fewest.

The chain is built from TRBV18 and TRBJ2-1; 8 positions agree with TRBD1. The sample taken for sequencing was PBMCs. The receptor comes from a woman under 30 in good health and CMV-seronegative. The CDR3 DNA reads TGTGCCAGCTTAATGGACAGGGACAATGAGCAGTTCTTC. Amino acid sequence: CASLMDRDNEQFF.